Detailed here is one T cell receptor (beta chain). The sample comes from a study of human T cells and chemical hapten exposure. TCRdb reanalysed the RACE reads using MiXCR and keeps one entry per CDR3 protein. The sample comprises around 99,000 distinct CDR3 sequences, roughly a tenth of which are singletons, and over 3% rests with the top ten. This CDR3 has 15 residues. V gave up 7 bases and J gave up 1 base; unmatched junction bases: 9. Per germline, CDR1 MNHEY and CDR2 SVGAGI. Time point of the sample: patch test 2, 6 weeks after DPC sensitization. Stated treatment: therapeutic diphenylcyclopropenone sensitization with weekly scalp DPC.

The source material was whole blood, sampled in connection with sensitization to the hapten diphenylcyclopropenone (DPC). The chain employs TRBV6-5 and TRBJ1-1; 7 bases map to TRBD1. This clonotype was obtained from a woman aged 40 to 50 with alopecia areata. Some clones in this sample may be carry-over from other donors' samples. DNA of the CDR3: TGTGCCAGCACCGTGATGACAGGGTCGAACACTGAAGCTTTCTTT. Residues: CASTVMTGSNTEAFF.